These 20 T cell receptor beta chains were all obtained from the same sample, sequenced in a study of a mutant IDH1 vaccine in newly diagnosed glioma. Time point: week 47, end of study. The vaccine gave 300 ug of a 20-mer mutant IDH1 peptide subcutaneously per dose. No antigen has been identified for these receptors. Assay used: immunoSEQ multiplex PCR; TCRdb lists only in-frame clones, some missing. The data hold tens of thousands of clones, with roughly four fifths observed a single time. The specimen was PBMCs, collected from a glioma patient whose treatment included an IDH1 peptide vaccine. These receptors were collected from a man aged 25-45 years with glioma.

The chain combines TRBV5-5 with TRBJ1-6; D is uncertain. Germline CDR1 reads SGHKS; CDR2 reads YYEKEE (reference sequence). The CDR3 loop spans 15 amino acids. V was trimmed by 0 bases and J by 6 bases, leaving 10 bases between them. CDR3 in DNA: TGTGCCAGCAGCTTGGTAAACAATCCTAATTCACCCCTCCACTTT. Translating it yields CASSLVNNPNSPLHF.

V gene TRBV6-5 combines with J gene TRBJ1-6; a weak D match, TRBD1 (5 bases). CDR1 is MNHEY, CDR2 SVGAGI, per germline. The CDR3 spans 14 residues. V gave up 5 bases and J gave up 10 bases, with 15 bases separating them. In DNA, the CDR3 is TGTGCCAGCAGTGTACCGGGGGGTGGATCACCCCTCCACTTT. As protein: CASSVPGGGSPLHF.

In its sample, this clone was seen once. This rearrangement joins TRBV10-1 to TRBJ2-5; 7 positions agree with TRBD2. The CDR3 extends over 17 amino acids. Germline CDR1 is WNHNN and CDR2 is SYGVQD (reference sequence). J gave up 4 bases and V 2 bases, and 13 bases lay outside the gene matches. DNA of the CDR3: TGCGCCAGCAGTGAGGGCGGGGGTCGCCGGGGTGGAGAGACCCAGTACTTC. It translates to CASSEGGGRRGGETQYF.

This chain connects TRBV7-6 to TRBJ1-2; D remains unclear. V was pared by 0 bases and J by 4 bases, with 12 bases between. Germline loops: CDR1 SGHVS, CDR2 FNYEAQ. The CDR3 runs 15 residues. The CDR3 spells CASSLARGGTYGYTF. The CDR3 nucleotides read TGTGCCAGCAGCTTAGCGCGGGGTGGAACCTATGGCTACACCTTC.

The V gene is TRBV7-9, the J gene TRBJ2-7; 9 bases align to TRBD1. V trimming: 4 bases; J trimming: 6 bases; junction bases outside the gene matches: 10. This CDR3 has 15 amino acids. Per the germline V gene, CDR1 is SEHNR and CDR2 is FQNEAQ (reference sequence). CDR3 residues: CASSSPGTGFAEQYF. The CDR3, as DNA: TGTGCCAGCAGCTCTCCCGGGACAGGGTTCGCCGAGCAGTACTTC.

The rearrangement joins TRBV27 to TRBJ1-6, with D unclear. Germline V gives CDR1 MNHEY, CDR2 SMNVEV (reference sequence). The CDR3 extends over 18 amino acids. V was shortened by 4 bases and J by 7 bases, with 23 bases between the two germline ends. DNA for the CDR3: TGTGCCAGCAGTTCGCCGGGGATCCTAAATATAGAGAATTCACCCCTCCACTTT. Protein product: CASSSPGILNIENSPLHF.

The rearrangement links TRBV7-9 to TRBJ2-2, with D unclear. Trimming took off 2 bases at V and 0 bases at J, with 13 bases between the two ends. The germline V gene has CDR1 SEHNR and CDR2 FQNEAQ (reference sequence). The CDR3 extends over 17 amino acids. CDR3 nucleotide sequence: TGTGCCAGCAGCTTAAACTGGGGATCCCCGAACACCGGGGAGCTGTTTTTT. As protein: CASSLNWGSPNTGELFF.

The V and J genes are TRBV9 and TRBJ2-7; D is undetermined. Germline CDR1 and CDR2: SGDLS and YYNGEE. V lost 7 bases, J lost 4 bases, and 9 bases lay in between. This CDR3 is built from 11 residues. This CDR3 is CASGNSYEQYF. In DNA form, the CDR3 reads TGTGCCAGCGGAAATTCATACGAGCAGTACTTC.

This chain links TRBV2 with TRBJ1-2, with D hard to call. V was pared by 7 bases and J by 6 bases, with 21 bases between. This CDR3 spans 15 amino acids. The germline gives CDR1 SNHLY, CDR2 FYNNEI. The CDR3 nucleotides are TGTGCCAGCACGTGGGCTTGGAGGCCAAAGGATGGCTACACCTTC. It is translated as CASTWAWRPKDGYTF.

This chain joins TRBV27 and TRBJ1-1; a weak D match, TRBD1 (5 bases). V was clipped by 1 base and J by 4 bases, with 16 bases between them. This CDR3 is built from 16 residues. Germline CDR1 MNHEY, CDR2 SMNVEV (reference sequence). The CDR3 region has the DNA TGTGCCAGCAGTTTATTTCTGGGTTCGGGGGTCACTGAAGCTTTCTTT. It encodes CASSLFLGSGVTEAFF.

The chain uses TRBV30 and TRBJ2-1, with D tentatively TRBD1 (6 bases). The CDR3 is made up of 15 amino acids. V was trimmed by 3 bases and J by 6 bases, leaving 18 bases between them. The V gene's germline CDR1 is GTSNPN and CDR2 SVGIG (reference sequence). The CDR3 region is CAWRGYREKINEQFF. CDR3 sequence (DNA): TGTGCCTGGAGAGGGTACAGGGAAAAGATCAATGAGCAGTTCTTC.

This clone appeared a single time. CDR3 in amino acids: CASSWDRERYEQYF. The CDR3 nucleotides are TGCGCCAGCAGCTGGGACAGGGAACGGTACGAGCAGTACTTC. V is TRBV5-1 and J is TRBJ2-7, with TRBD1 matching 9 bases. The V segment lost 3 bases and the J segment 4 bases; nucleotides outside the gene matches: 5. The CDR3 sequence is 14 residues long. CDR1 SGHRS and CDR2 YFSETQ come from the germline V gene.

Details on this clone: Additional DNA sequences in this sample encode the identical CDR3. The chain has TRBV5-1 and TRBJ1-3; TRBD1 matches at 8 bases. Per germline, CDR1 SGHRS and CDR2 YFSETQ. V gave up 4 bases and J gave up 2 bases; unmatched junction bases: 2. This CDR3 is 14 amino acids long. The CDR3 is CASSPDRAGNTIYF. CDR3 nucleotide sequence: TGCGCCAGCAGCCCGGACAGGGCTGGAAACACCATATATTTT.

The CDR3 protein is CASSPAGTGHSNQPQHF. Written as DNA, the CDR3 is TGCGCCAGCAGCCCGGCGGGGACAGGGCATAGCAATCAGCCCCAGCATTTT. J is TRBJ1-5 and V is TRBV5-1; 9 nucleotides align to TRBD1. CDR1 SGHRS and CDR2 YFSETQ come from the germline V gene. This CDR3 has 17 amino acids. After removal of 4 bases from V and 0 bases from J, the junction contained 8 bases not matched to a gene.

This sequence joins TRBV5-6 and TRBJ2-7; D gene uncertain. The CDR3 is 11 residues long. The germline gives CDR1 SGHDT, CDR2 YYEEEE. V lost 4 bases and J 2 bases, leaving 4 bases between the germline ends. The CDR3 spells CASSVTYEQYF. The CDR3 bases are TGTGCCAGCAGCGTTACCTACGAGCAGTACTTC.

The chain employs TRBV29-1 and TRBJ1-3; a weak D match, TRBD1 (5 bases). The V end was cut by 7 bases, the J end by 7 bases, with 14 bases between. CDR1 and CDR2 (germline): SQVTM, ANQGSEA. The CDR3 runs to 12 residues. CDR3 coding DNA: TGCAGCGCTCGGGACTCACGGAACACCATATATTTT. It specifies CSARDSRNTIYF.

The CDR3 loop reads CASSQVAGGYYNEQFF. The DNA for the CDR3 is TGCGCCAGCAGCCAAGTGGCGGGGGGCTACTACAATGAGCAGTTCTTC. The chain carries TRBV4-1 and TRBJ2-1; the match to TRBD2 covers 8 bases. V lost 1 base to trimming and J lost 3 bases; unmatched junction nucleotides: 5. The germline V gene encodes CDR1 MGHRA and CDR2 YSYEKL. This CDR3 contains 16 residues.

The genes are TRBV18 and TRBJ2-7; 9 nucleotides match TRBD1. Germline CDR1 and CDR2: KGHSH and LQKENI. V was clipped by 7 bases and J by 4 bases; unmatched bases: 8. The CDR3 has 14 amino acids. The CDR3 bases are TGTGCCAGCTTAGTGGCACAGGGGGCTTACGAGCAGTACTTC. Amino acid sequence: CASLVAQGAYEQYF.

This chain links TRBV9 with TRBJ1-6, with D perhaps matching TRBD1 (6 bases). CDR1 and CDR2 (germline): SGDLS, YYNGEE. V gave up 3 bases and J gave up 7 bases, with 8 bases separating them. The CDR3 length is 13 residues. CDR3 bases: TGTGCCAGCAGCGCCACAGGGAATTCACCCCTCCACTTT. It translates to CASSATGNSPLHF.

This clone was seen just once. V gene TRBV13 combines with J gene TRBJ2-2; TRBD1 is a possible D gene (7 bases). V was trimmed by 3 bases and J by 4 bases, leaving 9 bases between them. Germline V gives CDR1 PRHDT, CDR2 FYEKMQ (reference sequence). The CDR3 is 14 residues long. The CDR3, as DNA: TGTGCCAGCAGCTTCAGGGGGGCCACCGGGGAGCTGTTTTTT. The encoded protein is CASSFRGATGELFF.